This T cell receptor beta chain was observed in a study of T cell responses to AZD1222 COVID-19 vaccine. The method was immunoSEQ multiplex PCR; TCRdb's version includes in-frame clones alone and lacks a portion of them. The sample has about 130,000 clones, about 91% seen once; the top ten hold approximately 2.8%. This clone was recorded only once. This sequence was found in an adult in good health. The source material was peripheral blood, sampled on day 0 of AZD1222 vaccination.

The CDR3 region is CASSSGTSGKETQYF. In DNA form, the CDR3 reads TGTGCCAGCAGTTCCGGGACTAGCGGGAAAGAGACCCAGTACTTC. This rearrangement joins TRBV6-5 to TRBJ2-5; TRBD2 matches 13 bases. Germline values: CDR1 MNHEY, CDR2 SVGAGI. With V trimmed by 4 bases and J by 3 bases, 2 bases remained unmatched. This CDR3 contains 15 residues.